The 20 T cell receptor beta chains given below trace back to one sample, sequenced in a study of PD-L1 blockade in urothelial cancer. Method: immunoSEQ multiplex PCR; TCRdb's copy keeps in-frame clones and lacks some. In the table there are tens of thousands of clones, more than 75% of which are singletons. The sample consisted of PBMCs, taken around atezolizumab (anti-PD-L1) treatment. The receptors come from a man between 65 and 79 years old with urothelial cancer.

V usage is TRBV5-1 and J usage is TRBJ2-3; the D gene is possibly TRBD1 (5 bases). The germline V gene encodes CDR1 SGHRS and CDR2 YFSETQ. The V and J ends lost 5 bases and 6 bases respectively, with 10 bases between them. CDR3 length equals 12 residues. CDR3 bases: TGCGCCAGCAGAGTCTCAGGGGATACGCAGTATTTT. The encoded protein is CASRVSGDTQYF.

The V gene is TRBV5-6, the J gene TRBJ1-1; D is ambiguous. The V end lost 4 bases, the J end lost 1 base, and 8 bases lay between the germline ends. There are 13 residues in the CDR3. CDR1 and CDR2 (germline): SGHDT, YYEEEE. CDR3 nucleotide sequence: TGTGCCAGCAGCCGTTATCGGAACACTGAAGCTTTCTTT. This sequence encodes CASSRYRNTEAFF.

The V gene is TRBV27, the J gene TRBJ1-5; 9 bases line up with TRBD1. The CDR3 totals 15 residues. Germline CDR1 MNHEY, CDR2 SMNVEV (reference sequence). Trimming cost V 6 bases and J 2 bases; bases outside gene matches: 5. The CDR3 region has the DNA TGTGCCAGCAGAGGGACAGGGATTGGCAATCAGCCCCAGCATTTT. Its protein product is CASRGTGIGNQPQHF.

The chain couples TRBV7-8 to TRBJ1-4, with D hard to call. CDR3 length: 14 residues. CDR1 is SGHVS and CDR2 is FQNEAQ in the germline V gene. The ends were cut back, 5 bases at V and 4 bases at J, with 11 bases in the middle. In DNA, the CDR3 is TGTGCCAGCAGCGGGCAGTTCCTTAATGAAAAACTGTTTTTT. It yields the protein CASSGQFLNEKLFF.

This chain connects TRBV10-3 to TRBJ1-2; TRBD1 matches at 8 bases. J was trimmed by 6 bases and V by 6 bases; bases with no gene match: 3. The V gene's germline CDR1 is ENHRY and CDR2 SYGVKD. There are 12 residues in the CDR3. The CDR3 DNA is TGTGCCATCAGACAGACAGGGGATGGCTACACCTTC. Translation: CAIRQTGDGYTF.

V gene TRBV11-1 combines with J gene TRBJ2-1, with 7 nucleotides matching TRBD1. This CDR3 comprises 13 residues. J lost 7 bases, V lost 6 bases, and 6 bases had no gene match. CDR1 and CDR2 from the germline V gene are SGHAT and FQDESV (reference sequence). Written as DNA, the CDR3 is TGTGCCAGCAGGCGAGGGGGCGAAAATGAGCAGTTCTTC. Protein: CASRRGGENEQFF.

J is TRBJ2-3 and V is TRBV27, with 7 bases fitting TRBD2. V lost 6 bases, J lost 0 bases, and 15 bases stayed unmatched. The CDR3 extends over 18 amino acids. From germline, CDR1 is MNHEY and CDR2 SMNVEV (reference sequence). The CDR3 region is CASRTRDLAASSTDTQYF. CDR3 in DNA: TGTGCCAGCAGAACTCGGGACCTAGCGGCGTCTAGCACAGATACGCAGTATTTT.

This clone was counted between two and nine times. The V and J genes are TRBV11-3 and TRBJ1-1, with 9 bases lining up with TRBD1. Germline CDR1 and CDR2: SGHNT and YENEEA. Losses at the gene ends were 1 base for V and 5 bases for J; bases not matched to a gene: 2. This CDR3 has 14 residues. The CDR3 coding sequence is TGTGCCAGCAGCTTAGGAGGGACAGGGACTGAAGCTTTCTTT. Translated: CASSLGGTGTEAFF.

The CDR3 protein is CASSPDWGQGDTQYF. CDR3 nucleotides: TGTGCCAGCTCACCAGACTGGGGGCAAGGAGATACGCAGTATTTT. The rearrangement joins TRBV18 to TRBJ2-3; weak D call: TRBD1 (6 bases). The CDR3 is 15 residues long. Trimming removed 2 bases from V and 5 bases from J, with 14 bases in between. Germline V lookup: CDR1 KGHSH, CDR2 LQKENI.

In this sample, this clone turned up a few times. CDR3 sequence: CASSPGFINTEAFF. The CDR3 DNA is TGTGCCAGCAGCCCAGGGTTTATCAACACTGAAGCTTTCTTT. The genes are TRBV5-5 and TRBJ1-1; maybe TRBD1 (5 bases). The CDR3 runs 14 residues. V gave up 4 bases and J gave up 2 bases, with 12 bases separating them. The germline CDR1 and CDR2 sequences are SGHKS and YYEKEE (reference sequence).

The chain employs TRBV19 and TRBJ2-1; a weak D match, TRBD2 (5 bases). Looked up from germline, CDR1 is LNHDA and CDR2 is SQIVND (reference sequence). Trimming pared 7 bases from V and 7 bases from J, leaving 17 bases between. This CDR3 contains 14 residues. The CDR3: CASIGRAGENEQFF. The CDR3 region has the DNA TGTGCCAGTATTGGTCGCGCCGGGGAGAATGAGCAGTTCTTC. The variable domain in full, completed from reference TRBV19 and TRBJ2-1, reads DGGITQSPKYLFRKEGQNVTLSCEQNLNHDAMYWYRQDPGQGLRLIYYSQIVNDFQKGDIAEGYSVSREKKESFPLTVTSAQKNPTAFYLCASIGRAGENEQFFGPGTRLTVL.

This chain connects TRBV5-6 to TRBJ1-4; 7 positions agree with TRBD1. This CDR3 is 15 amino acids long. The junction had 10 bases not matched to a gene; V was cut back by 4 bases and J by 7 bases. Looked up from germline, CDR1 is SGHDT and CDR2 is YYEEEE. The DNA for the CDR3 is TGTGCCAGCAGCAAAAAGTGGACAGGCGGTGAAAAACTGTTTTTT. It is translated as CASSKKWTGGEKLFF. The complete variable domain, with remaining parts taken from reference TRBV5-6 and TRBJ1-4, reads DAGVTQSPTHLIKTRGQQVTLRCSPKSGHDTVSWYQQALGQGPQFIFQYYEEEERQRGNFPDRFSGHQFPNYSSELNVNALLLGDSALYLCASSKKWTGGEKLFFGSGTQLSVL.

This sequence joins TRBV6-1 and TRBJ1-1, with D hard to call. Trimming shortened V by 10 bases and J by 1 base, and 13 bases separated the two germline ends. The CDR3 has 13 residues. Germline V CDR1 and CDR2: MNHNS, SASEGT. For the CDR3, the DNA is TGTGCCACCTCTCCAGTTTCGAACACTGAAGCTTTCTTT. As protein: CATSPVSNTEAFF.

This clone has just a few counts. The CDR3 sequence is CASSLGEENYGYTF. Here the CDR3 DNA reads TGCGCCAGCAGCTTGGGGGAGGAGAACTATGGCTACACCTTC. The chain is built from TRBV5-1 and TRBJ1-2; D is unclear. Trimming pared 0 bases from V and 2 bases from J, leaving 8 bases between. This CDR3 has 14 residues. Per the germline V gene, CDR1 is SGHRS and CDR2 is YFSETQ.

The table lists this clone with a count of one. The CDR3 region is CASSSDSFFYEQYF. For the CDR3, the DNA is TGTGCCAGCAGTTCGGACAGCTTCTTCTACGAGCAGTACTTC. This chain links TRBV28 with TRBJ2-7; a possible D gene is TRBD1 (6 bases). Per the germline V gene, CDR1 is MDHEN and CDR2 is SYDVKM. V lost 4 bases and J lost 3, with 13 bases in between. This CDR3 has 14 residues.

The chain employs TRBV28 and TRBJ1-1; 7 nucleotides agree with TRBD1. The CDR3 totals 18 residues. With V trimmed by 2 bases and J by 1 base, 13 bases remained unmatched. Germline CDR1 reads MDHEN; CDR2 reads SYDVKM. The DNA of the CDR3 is TGTGCCAGCAGTTTAAGGGTGGGGTTGACAGGGCCGAACACTGAAGCTTTCTTT. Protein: CASSLRVGLTGPNTEAFF.

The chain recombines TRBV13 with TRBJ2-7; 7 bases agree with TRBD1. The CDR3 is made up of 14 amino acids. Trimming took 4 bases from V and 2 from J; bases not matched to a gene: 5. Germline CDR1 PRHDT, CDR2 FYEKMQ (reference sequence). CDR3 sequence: CASSSDRVAYEQYF. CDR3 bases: TGTGCCAGCAGCTCAGACAGGGTGGCCTACGAGCAGTACTTC. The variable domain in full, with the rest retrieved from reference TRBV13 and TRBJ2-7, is AAGVIQSPRHLIKEKRETATLKCYPIPRHDTVYWYQQGPGQDPQFLISFYEKMQSDKGSIPDRFSAQQFSDYHSELNMSSLELGDSALYFCASSSDRVAYEQYFGPGTRLTVT.

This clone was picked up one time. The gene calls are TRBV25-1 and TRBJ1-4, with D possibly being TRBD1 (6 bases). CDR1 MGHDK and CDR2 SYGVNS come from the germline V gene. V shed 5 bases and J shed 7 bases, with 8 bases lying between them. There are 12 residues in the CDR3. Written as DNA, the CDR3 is TGTGCCAGCAGTACAGGGCGTGAAAAACTGTTTTTT. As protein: CASSTGREKLFF.

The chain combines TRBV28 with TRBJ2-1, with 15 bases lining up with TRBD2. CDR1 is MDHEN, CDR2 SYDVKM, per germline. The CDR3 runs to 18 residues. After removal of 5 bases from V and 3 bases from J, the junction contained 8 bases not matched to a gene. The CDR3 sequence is CASSLPGLAGGLYNEQFF. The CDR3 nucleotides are TGTGCCAGCAGTCTACCGGGACTAGCGGGAGGACTCTACAATGAGCAGTTCTTC.

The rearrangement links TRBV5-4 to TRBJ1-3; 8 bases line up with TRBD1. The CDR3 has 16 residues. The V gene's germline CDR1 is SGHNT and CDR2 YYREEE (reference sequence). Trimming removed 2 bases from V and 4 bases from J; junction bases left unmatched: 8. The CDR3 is CASSFGQGRPGNTIYF. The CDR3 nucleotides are TGTGCCAGCAGCTTCGGACAGGGAAGACCCGGAAACACCATATATTTT.